This T cell receptor beta chain stems from a study of blood T cell repertoires in COVID-19. Across the whole study: Samples taken during acute and convalescent COVID-19 were collected in the United States, Italy and Spain. T cells, B-cell-depleted T cells, or PBMCs supplied cDNA or gDNA.

Under the authors' procedure: Scientists estimated how many nucleated cells there were by amplifying reference gene primers. Sequencing was performed with immunoSEQ multiplex PCR; in TCRdb, only in-frame clones are kept and a portion is missing. The V and J calls and clone size come from that table; D and trimming were worked out from the DNA. The sample lists a few hundred thousand clones, around 83% occurring once. The length of the CDR3 is 17 residues. V was pared by 0 bases and J by 6 bases, with 20 bases between. CDR1 SGHDT and CDR2 YYEEEE come from the germline V gene. This clone was observed a single time.

V is TRBV5-6 and J is TRBJ2-3; no reliable D call. The TCR sequence derives from a man aged 50 or older with active or convalescent COVID-19. The sequenced sample was peripheral blood. CDR3 DNA: TGTGCCAGCAGCTTGGTCGTAGGATCCACATCCGGGGATACGCAGTATTTT. It yields the protein CASSLVVGSTSGDTQYF.